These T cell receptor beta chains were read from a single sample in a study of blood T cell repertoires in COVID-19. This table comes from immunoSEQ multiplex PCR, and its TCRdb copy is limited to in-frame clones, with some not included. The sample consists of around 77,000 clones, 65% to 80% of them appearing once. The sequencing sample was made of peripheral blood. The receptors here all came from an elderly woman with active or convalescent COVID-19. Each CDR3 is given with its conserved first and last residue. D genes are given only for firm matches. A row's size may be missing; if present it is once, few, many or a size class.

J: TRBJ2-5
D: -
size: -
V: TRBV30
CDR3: CAWSGPLRGTQYF
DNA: TGTGCCTGGAGTGGTCCTTTGCGGGGGACCCAGTACTTC

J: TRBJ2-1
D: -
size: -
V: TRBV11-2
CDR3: CASSPMGLDNNEQFF
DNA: TGTGCCAGCAGCCCCATGGGACTCGACAACAATGAGCAGTTCTTC

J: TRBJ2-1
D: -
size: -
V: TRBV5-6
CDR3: CASSSPGSTYNEQFF
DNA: TGTGCCAGCAGTTCCCCGGGGTCGACCTACAATGAGCAGTTCTTC

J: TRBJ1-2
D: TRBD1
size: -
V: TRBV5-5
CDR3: CASSSDRGTGYTF
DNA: TGTGCCAGCAGCTCGGACAGGGGAACCGGCTACACCTTC

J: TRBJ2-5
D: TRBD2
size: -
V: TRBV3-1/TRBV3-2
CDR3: CASSLSGDEETQYF
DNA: TGTGCCAGCAGCCTTAGCGGGGACGAAGAGACCCAGTACTTC

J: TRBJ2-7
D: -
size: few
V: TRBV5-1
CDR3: CASRVAVGGEQYF
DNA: TGCGCCAGCAGGGTAGCGGTGGGGGGCGAGCAGTACTTC

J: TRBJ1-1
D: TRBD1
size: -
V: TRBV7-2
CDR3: CASSAEGQALGAFF
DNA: TGTGCCAGCAGCGCAGAGGGACAGGCTTTGGGAGCTTTCTTT

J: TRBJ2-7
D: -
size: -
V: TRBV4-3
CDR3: CASSQGQSSYEQYF
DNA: TGCGCCAGCAGCCAAGGACAGAGCTCCTACGAGCAGTACTTC

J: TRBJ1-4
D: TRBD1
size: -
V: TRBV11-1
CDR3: CASSLTGTENEKLFF
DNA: TGTGCCAGCAGCTTAACAGGGACAGAGAATGAAAAACTGTTTTTT

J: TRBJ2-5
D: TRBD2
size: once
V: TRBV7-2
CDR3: CASSLAGRGETQYF
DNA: TGTGCCAGCAGCTTGGCGGGGAGGGGAGAGACCCAGTACTTC

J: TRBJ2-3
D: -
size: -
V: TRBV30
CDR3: CAWTTPPDTQYF
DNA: TGTGCCTGGACCACTCCACCAGATACGCAGTATTTT

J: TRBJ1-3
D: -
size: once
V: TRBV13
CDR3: CASTQTVSGNTIYF
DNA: TGTGCCAGCACTCAGACAGTCTCTGGAAACACCATATATTTT

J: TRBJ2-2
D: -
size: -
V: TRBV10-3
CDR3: CAISERAGVLSGELFF
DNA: TGTGCCATCAGTGAGCGAGCAGGGGTACTATCGGGGGAGCTGTTTTTT

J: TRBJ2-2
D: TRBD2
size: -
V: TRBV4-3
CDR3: CASSQEDLAGANTGELFF
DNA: TGCGCCAGCAGCCAAGAGGATCTAGCGGGGGCGAACACCGGGGAGCTGTTTTTT

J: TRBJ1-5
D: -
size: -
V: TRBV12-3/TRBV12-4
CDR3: CASTRGAYQPQHF
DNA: TGTGCCAGCACCCGGGGGGCTTATCAGCCCCAGCATTTT

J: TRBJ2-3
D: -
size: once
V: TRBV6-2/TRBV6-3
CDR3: CASSYEESTDTQYF
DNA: TGTGCCAGCAGTTACGAAGAGAGCACAGATACGCAGTATTTT

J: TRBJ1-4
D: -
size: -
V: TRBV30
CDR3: CAWSVQRVEKLFF
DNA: TGTGCCTGGAGTGTACAACGGGTCGAAAAACTGTTTTTT

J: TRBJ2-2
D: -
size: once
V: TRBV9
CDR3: CASSVVSGAGELFF
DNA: TGTGCCAGCAGCGTAGTTTCAGGGGCCGGGGAGCTGTTTTTT

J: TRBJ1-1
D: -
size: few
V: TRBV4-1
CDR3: CASSQAMDWNTEAFF
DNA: TGCGCCAGCAGCCAAGCGATGGACTGGAACACTGAAGCTTTCTTT

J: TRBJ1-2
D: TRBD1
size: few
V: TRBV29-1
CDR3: CSVDLGQGTAGYTF
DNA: TGCAGCGTTGATTTGGGACAGGGGACGGCGGGCTACACCTTC

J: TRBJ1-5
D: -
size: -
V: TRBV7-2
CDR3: CASSLFQGSNQPQHF
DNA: TGTGCCAGCAGCTTATTCCAGGGAAGCAATCAGCCCCAGCATTTT

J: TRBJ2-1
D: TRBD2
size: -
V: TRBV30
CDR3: CAWSLRAGVVNEQFF
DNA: TGTGCCTGGAGCCTAAGGGCGGGGGTGGTTAATGAGCAGTTCTTC

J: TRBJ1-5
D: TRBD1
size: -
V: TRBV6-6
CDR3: CASSLGTGEGQPQHF
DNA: TGTGCCAGCAGTTTGGGGACAGGGGAGGGGCAGCCCCAGCATTTT

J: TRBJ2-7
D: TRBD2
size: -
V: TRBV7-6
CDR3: CASSFRGGLIYEQYF
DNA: TGTGCCAGCAGCTTTCGGGGGGGTCTTATTTACGAGCAGTACTTC

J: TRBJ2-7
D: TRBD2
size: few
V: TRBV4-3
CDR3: CASSQTSGGGEQYF
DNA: TGCGCCAGCAGCCAAACTAGCGGGGGTGGAGAGCAGTACTTC

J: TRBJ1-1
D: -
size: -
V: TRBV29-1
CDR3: CSVGGLRNTEAFF
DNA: TGCAGCGTTGGAGGGTTGCGGAACACTGAAGCTTTCTTT